These 8 T cell receptor beta chains came from one sample sequenced in a study of breast tumors, draining lymph nodes, adjacent tissues. MiXCR, run by TCRdb on the multiplex PCR reads, gives a single entry per CDR3 protein. The sample has around 140,000 distinct CDR3 sequences; around a third are singletons. Samples came from axillary lymph nodes draining the breast cancer. The sample taken for sequencing was axillary lymph node tissue. Receptor source: a female donor with breast cancer. Some clones in this sample may be carry-over from other donors' samples.

With regard to this clonotype: Its ends do not fully match the called genes, so a read error is possible. The gene calls are TRBV11-2 and TRBJ2-5, with 7 bases identical to TRBD2. In germline, CDR1 is SGHAT, CDR2 FQNNGV. CDR3 length: 13 amino acids. This CDR3 is CASSLAGGEAQYF. The CDR3 DNA reads TGTGCCAGCAGCTTAGCGGGAGGAGAGGCCCAGTACTTC.

This clonotype was detected ten times or more. The V and J genes are TRBV7-9 and TRBJ1-1, with unresolved D. The CDR3 is 13 residues long. CDR1 is SEHNR and CDR2 is FQNEAQ in the germline V gene (reference sequence). With 1 base removed from V and 0 bases from J, the gap between germline ends came to 3 bases. The CDR3 is CASSLEMNTEAFF. The CDR3 nucleotides are TGTGCCAGCAGCTTAGAGATGAACACTGAAGCTTTCTTT.

This clonotype was found many times. The chain joins TRBV3-1 to TRBJ2-7; D gene uncertain. The CDR3 has 13 residues. The V and J ends lost 0 bases and 6 bases respectively, with 9 bases between them. From germline, CDR1 is LGHDT and CDR2 YNNKEL (reference sequence). The CDR3 DNA sequence: TGTGCCAGCAGCCAAGACGGTCTGGCCGAGCAGTACTTC. Protein sequence: CASSQDGLAEQYF.

The sample holds many counts of this clonotype. This chain links TRBV14 with TRBJ2-5; D could derive from TRBD1 or TRBD2 (5 bases each). The CDR3 loop spans 16 amino acids. Trimming took 4 bases from V and 4 from J, leaving 19 bases between them. Germline assignment: CDR1 SGHDN and CDR2 FVKESK. CDR3 DNA: TGTGCCAGCAGCCTCGCCCGGGGACGTTTAGGAGAGACCCAGTACTTC. Translation: CASSLARGRLGETQYF.

In its sample, this clonotype was seen a few times. The V and J genes are TRBV12-3 or TRBV12-4 and TRBJ1-1; D possibly corresponds to TRBD1 (6 bases). The CDR3 loop spans 14 amino acids. V was pared by 5 bases and J by 1 base, with 11 bases between. This CDR3 is CASSIRGWNTEAFF. For the CDR3, the DNA is TGTGCCAGCAGTATCAGGGGCTGGAACACTGAAGCTTTCTTT.

The chain joins TRBV15 to TRBJ2-1, with D unclear. Germline values: CDR1 LNHNV, CDR2 YYDKDF (reference sequence). The CDR3 consists of 15 residues. Trimming removed 3 bases from V and 6 bases from J, with 15 bases in between. CDR3 bases: TGTGCCACCAGCAGCAGAGCTGGGCAGTCCAATGAGCAGTTCTTC. It yields the protein CATSSRAGQSNEQFF. The complete variable domain, with remaining parts taken from reference TRBV15 and TRBJ2-1, reads DAMVIQNPRYQVTQFGKPVTLSCSQTLNHNVMYWYQQKSSQAPKLLFHYYDKDFNNEADTPDNFQSRRPNTSFCFLDIRSPGLGDTAMYLCATSSRAGQSNEQFFGPGTRLTVL.

This clonotype was counted ten times or more. J is TRBJ1-2 and V is TRBV28, with D possibly matching TRBD1 (5 bases). The CDR3 has 14 residues. Germline lookup yields CDR1 MDHEN and CDR2 SYDVKM. V was shortened by 3 bases and J by 4 bases, with 12 bases between the two germline ends. CDR3 in amino acids: CASSLGGEIYGYTF. The CDR3, as DNA: TGTGCCAGCAGTTTGGGGGGAGAGATCTATGGCTACACCTTC.

The chain joins TRBV5-8 to TRBJ2-1, with D unclear. Germline loops: CDR1 SGHTS, CDR2 YDEGEE. The CDR3 runs 13 residues. Between the trimmed V and J ends, which lost 4 bases and 5 bases, there was a span of 10 bases. The CDR3 region is CASSKGRNNEQFF. CDR3 nucleotide sequence: TGTGCCAGCAGCAAGGGCAGAAACAATGAGCAGTTCTTC.